This passage covers 10 T cell receptor beta chains from one sample sequenced in a study of blood T cell repertoires in COVID-19. Clones were read by immunoSEQ multiplex PCR, and TCRdb kept only the in-frame ones, dropping some. The data contain 150,000 to 200,000 clones, 85% to 95% of them singletons. Sequenced: peripheral blood. These TCRs come from a woman aged 55-70 years with COVID-19, enrolled during active disease.

The chain carries TRBV10-3 and TRBJ2-3; possible D gene TRBD1, 6 bases. Trimming cost V 2 bases and J 4 bases, with 16 bases left between them. Germline loops: CDR1 ENHRY, CDR2 SYGVKD. The length of the CDR3 is 16 residues. CDR3 coding DNA: TGTGCCATCAGTGAGGGGACAATTTTTTCCTCAGATACGCAGTATTTT. It translates to CAISEGTIFSSDTQYF.

The rearrangement joins TRBV28 to TRBJ2-5, with a tentative D call TRBD2 (5 bases). V was cut by 7 bases and J by 2 bases, with 23 bases left in between. Germline-derived CDR1 and CDR2 are MDHEN and SYDVKM. The CDR3 loop spans 17 amino acids. CDR3 in DNA: TGTGCCAGCATTAAGTTCCGTTTGGGTGGGAGACAAGAGACCCAGTACTTC. Residues: CASIKFRLGGRQETQYF.

The J gene is TRBJ2-1, the V gene TRBV19, with D unresolved. Trimming left V 3 bases short and J 3 bases short, with 15 bases between. The CDR3 is 16 amino acids. The V gene's germline CDR1 is LNHDA and CDR2 SQIVND (reference sequence). CDR3 region: CASSIGQAVDYNEQFF. The CDR3 DNA sequence: TGTGCCAGTAGTATTGGGCAGGCCGTTGACTACAATGAGCAGTTCTTC. Full variable domain (missing parts from reference TRBV19 and TRBJ2-1): DGGITQSPKYLFRKEGQNVTLSCEQNLNHDAMYWYRQDPGQGLRLIYYSQIVNDFQKGDIAEGYSVSREKKESFPLTVTSAQKNPTAFYLCASSIGQAVDYNEQFFGPGTRLTVL.

This clone was seen only once. The chain is built from TRBV18 and TRBJ2-6; 9 nucleotides line up with TRBD1. Germline assignment: CDR1 KGHSH and CDR2 LQKENI. V gave up 3 bases and J gave up 2 bases; unmatched junction bases: 8. The CDR3 has 18 amino acids. The CDR3 bases are TGTGCCAGCTCACCCAGACAGGGGGTATCAACTGGGGCCAACGTCCTGACTTTC. Its translation: CASSPRQGVSTGANVLTF.

The rearrangement uses TRBV6-5 and TRBJ2-7; a possible D gene is TRBD1 (5 bases). The ends were cut back, 4 bases at V and 6 bases at J, with 19 bases in the middle. Germline CDR1 and CDR2: MNHEY and SVGAGI. The CDR3 loop spans 15 amino acids. The CDR3 reads CASSSALVRGAEQYF. CDR3 nucleotides: TGTGCCAGCAGTTCCGCTTTGGTTAGGGGCGCCGAGCAGTACTTC.

The V call is TRBV12-5, the J call TRBJ2-1; 9 bases line up with TRBD2. Germline assignment: CDR1 LGHNT and CDR2 FRNRAP. The CDR3 extends over 20 amino acids. V was clipped by 6 bases and J by 3 bases; unmatched bases: 21. CDR3 DNA: TGTGCTAGTGGCCCATACCCGGGACTAGCTAGGGGCTCATTCTACAATGAGCAGTTCTTC. Protein: CASGPYPGLARGSFYNEQFF.

The chain carries TRBV5-4 and TRBJ2-7; TRBD1 matches at 8 bases. Unmatched junction bases numbered 12, after V lost 4 bases and J lost 9 bases. Looked up from germline, CDR1 is SGHNT and CDR2 is YYREEE (reference sequence). The CDR3 extends over 14 amino acids. CDR3 DNA sequence: TGTGCCAGCAGCGTCCGGGACAGGTCCCAAGGGCAGTACTTC. This gives the protein CASSVRDRSQGQYF. Variable domain in full (rest from reference TRBV5-4 and TRBJ2-7): ETGVTQSPTHLIKTRGQQVTLRCSSQSGHNTVSWYQQALGQGPQFIFQYYREEENGRGNFPPRFSGLQFPNYSSELNVNALELDDSALYLCASSVRDRSQGQYFGPGTRLTVT.

The chain is built from TRBV7-2 and TRBJ1-1; weak D call: TRBD1 (6 bases). Germline V gives CDR1 SGHTA, CDR2 FQGNSA. The V end lost 5 bases, the J end lost 3 bases, and 13 bases lay between the germline ends. The CDR3 runs 14 residues. The CDR3 DNA is TGTGCCAGCAGCATCAGGGGTACTTACACTGAAGCTTTCTTT. Translated: CASSIRGTYTEAFF.

V usage is TRBV19 and J usage is TRBJ1-5, with D unresolved. The CDR3 loop spans 13 amino acids. Germline CDR1 LNHDA, CDR2 SQIVND (reference sequence). V was clipped by 5 bases and J by 8 bases, with 13 bases between them. The CDR3 DNA reads as TGTGCCAGTAGTTTTGGGCACGGGGAGCCCCAGCATTTT. It specifies CASSFGHGEPQHF.

The chain has TRBV19 and TRBJ1-2; D uncertain. V shed 5 bases and J shed 1 base, with 5 bases lying between them. Germline CDR1 is LNHDA and CDR2 is SQIVND (reference sequence). This CDR3 comprises 12 residues. For the CDR3, the DNA is TGTGCCAGTAGTCGGGGTAACTATGGCTACACCTTC. Protein sequence: CASSRGNYGYTF.